A single sample is the source of the 13 T cell receptor beta chains below, sequenced in a study of CD8 T cells in Susac syndrome. Random hexamers primed reverse transcription of about 0.45 to 1 ug RNA. TCRdb redid the calling of the immunoSEQ multiplex PCR reads with MiXCR, one entry per CDR3 protein. The sample contains about 200,000 distinct CDR3 sequences, 90% to 95% of which appear only once. Source material: CD4+ T cells from PBMCs. These receptors were taken from a human donor with multiple sclerosis.

The chain has TRBV2 and TRBJ2-4; maybe TRBD1 (6 bases). Germline loops: CDR1 SNHLY, CDR2 FYNNEI. The V and J ends lost 3 bases and 6 bases respectively, with 15 bases between them. The CDR3 consists of 15 residues. This CDR3 reads CASSEGARVGNIQYF. The CDR3 DNA reads TGTGCCAGCAGTGAGGGGGCGAGGGTGGGAAACATTCAGTACTTC.

V gene TRBV30 combines with J gene TRBJ2-7; D may be TRBD2 (6 bases). Germline-derived CDR1 and CDR2 are GTSNPN and SVGIG (reference sequence). The CDR3 totals 13 residues. The V end lost 1 base, the J end lost 3 bases, and 10 bases lay between the germline ends. For the CDR3, the DNA is TGTGCCTGGAGTGCACGGACTATCTACGAGCAGTACTTC. Translated, it gives CAWSARTIYEQYF.

This chain links TRBV20-1 with TRBJ2-7, with a weak D call TRBD1 (6 bases). Looked up from germline, CDR1 is DFQATT and CDR2 is SNEGSKA (reference sequence). Trimming took off 5 bases at V and 1 base at J, with 9 bases between the two ends. This CDR3 region has 12 residues. The DNA for the CDR3 is TGCAGTGCTTGGACAGAATCCTACGAGCAGTACTTC. It encodes CSAWTESYEQYF.

The chain links TRBV5-1 to TRBJ1-1; D unclear. This CDR3 is 13 amino acids long. In germline, CDR1 is SGHRS, CDR2 YFSETQ. Trimming took off 0 bases at V and 2 bases at J, with 5 bases between the two ends. The CDR3 protein is CASSLGKNTEAFF. As DNA, the CDR3 is TGCGCCAGCAGCTTGGGCAAAAACACTGAAGCTTTCTTT.

This sequence joins TRBV29-1 and TRBJ2-1; 9 positions match TRBD2. The CDR3 runs 15 residues. With V trimmed by 1 base and J by 7 bases, 8 bases remained unmatched. Germline V gene lookup returns CDR1 SQVTM and CDR2 ANQGSEA. This CDR3 is CSVEGARGGRNEQFF. The CDR3 DNA is TGCAGCGTTGAAGGCGCGCGGGGGGGGAGGAATGAGCAGTTCTTC.

The gene calls are TRBV11-1 and TRBJ2-7; D may be TRBD1 (5 bases). The germline gives CDR1 SGHAT, CDR2 FQDESV (reference sequence). The CDR3 totals 14 residues. V lost 2 bases to trimming and J lost 4 bases, with 12 bases between them. DNA of the CDR3: TGTGCCAGCAGCTTACAGAAGGGGTGGTACGAGCAGTACTTC. Residues: CASSLQKGWYEQYF.

In DNA, the CDR3 is TGTGCCAGCACCGACAGGGGCCCAGAGACCCAGTACTTC. This gives the protein CASTDRGPETQYF. The genes are TRBV7-2 and TRBJ2-5; 8 bases match TRBD1. The CDR3 is 13 amino acids. Unmatched junction bases numbered 5, after V lost 7 bases and J lost 4 bases. Germline V lookup: CDR1 SGHTA, CDR2 FQGNSA.

V and J are TRBV19 and TRBJ2-5; 7 nucleotides line up with TRBD1. The CDR3 spans 13 residues. Germline CDR1 LNHDA, CDR2 SQIVND (reference sequence). V lost 3 bases and J lost 5; bases outside the gene matches: 3. The CDR3 DNA is TGTGCCAGTAGTATCAACAGGGGTGAGACCCAGTACTTC. Translating it yields CASSINRGETQYF.

The chain has TRBV3-1 and TRBJ2-1; no clear D gene. Germline-derived CDR1 and CDR2 are LGHDT and YNNKEL (reference sequence). Trimming cost V 1 base and J 9 bases, with 10 bases left between them. CDR3 length: 13 amino acids. The CDR3 nucleotides are TGTGCCAGCAGCCAAGTTTTAGCAGTTGAGCAGTTCTTC. The encoded protein is CASSQVLAVEQFF.

J is TRBJ2-5 and V is TRBV7-2, with D tentatively TRBD1 (5 bases). Germline CDR1 reads SGHTA; CDR2 reads FQGNSA. The CDR3 covers 16 residues. V shed 1 base and J shed 5 bases, with 17 bases lying between them. In nucleotides, the CDR3 is TGTGCCAGCAGCTTAGGGGGTTCTCTTGGGGCGGAGACCCAGTACTTC. Its protein is CASSLGGSLGAETQYF. Filled out from reference TRBV7-2 and TRBJ2-5, the complete variable domain reads GAGVSQSPSNKVTEKGKDVELRCDPISGHTALYWYRQSLGQGLEFLIYFQGNSAPDKSGLPSDRFSAERTGGSVSTLTIQRTQQEDSAVYLCASSLGGSLGAETQYFGPGTRLLVL.

This chain links TRBV20-1 with TRBJ1-5; D may be TRBD1 (5 bases). Germline V lookup: CDR1 DFQATT, CDR2 SNEGSKA (reference sequence). The CDR3 sequence is 16 residues long. V was shortened by 3 bases and J by 0 bases, with 15 bases between the two germline ends. The CDR3 is CSASSRVRYSNQPQHF. CDR3 in DNA: TGCAGTGCTAGCTCCAGGGTGCGATATAGCAATCAGCCCCAGCATTTT.

This chain uses TRBV5-1 with TRBJ2-5, with 13 positions matching TRBD2. Trimming cost V 4 bases and J 3 bases; bases outside gene matches: 6. CDR1 and CDR2 (germline): SGHRS, YFSETQ. CDR3 length: 16 amino acids. As DNA, the CDR3 is TGCGCCAGCAGCAGGACTAGCGGGGGACACGAAGAGACCCAGTACTTC. This sequence encodes CASSRTSGGHEETQYF.

This chain uses TRBV20-1 with TRBJ2-1, with no clear D. The CDR3 runs 14 residues. In germline, CDR1 is DFQATT, CDR2 SNEGSKA (reference sequence). Trimming removed 5 bases at V and 3 bases at J, with 14 bases between. The chain's CDR3 is CSAAVGINYNEQFF. The CDR3 DNA follows: TGCAGTGCTGCTGTAGGAATAAACTACAATGAGCAGTTCTTC.